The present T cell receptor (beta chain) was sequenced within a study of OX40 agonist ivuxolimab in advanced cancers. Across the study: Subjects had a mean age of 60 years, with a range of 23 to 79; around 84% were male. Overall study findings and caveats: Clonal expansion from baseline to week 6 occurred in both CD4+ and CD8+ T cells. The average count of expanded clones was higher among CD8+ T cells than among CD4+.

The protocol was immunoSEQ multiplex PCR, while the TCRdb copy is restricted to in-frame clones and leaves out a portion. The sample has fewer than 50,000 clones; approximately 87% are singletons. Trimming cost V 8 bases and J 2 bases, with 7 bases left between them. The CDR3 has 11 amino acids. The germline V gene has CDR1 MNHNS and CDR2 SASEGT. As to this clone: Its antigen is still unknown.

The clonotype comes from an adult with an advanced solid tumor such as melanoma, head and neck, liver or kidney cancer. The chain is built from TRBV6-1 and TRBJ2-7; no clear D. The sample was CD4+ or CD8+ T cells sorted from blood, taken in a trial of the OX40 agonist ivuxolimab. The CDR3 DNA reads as TGTGCCAGCTGTATTCCCTACGAGCAGTACTTC. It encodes CASCIPYEQYF.